This T cell receptor (beta chain) is from a study of immune evolution from preneoplasia to lung adenocarcinoma. The study, taken as a whole, reports: Compared with EGFR-mutant or double wild-type lesions, KRAS-mutant nodules were more clonal. Normal lung had highest clonality; later lesions appeared denser, more diverse. Top clone share appeared to fall from AAH through AIS, MIA, adenocarcinoma.

Regarding this clone: As yet, its antigen is unknown.

Deletions cut 0 bases from V and 12 bases from J, with 20 bases between. CDR1 is ENHRY and CDR2 is SYGVKD in the germline V gene. There are 15 residues in the CDR3. TCRdb keeps only in-frame clones here, not all; method: immunoSEQ multiplex PCR. This repertoire shows thousands of clones, around 83% found once; its top ten account for 3% to 4%. After pathologic assessment, macro-dissection selected premalignant or tumor cells for extraction. The sequencing sample was made of FFPE minimally invasive lung adenocarcinoma tissue. The chain carries TRBV10-3 and TRBJ1-2; TRBD1 is a possible D gene (5 bases). This receptor was obtained from a person between 65 and 79 years old with lung adenocarcinoma. The CDR3 protein is CAISESTGQGKGDTF. CDR3 sequence (DNA): TGTGCCATCAGTGAGTCGACGGGGCAGGGTAAAGGAGACACCTTC.